There are a few counts of the clone carrying this TCR beta chain. Its matching antigen is unknown. This sample is drawn from a study of identical twins. Study conclusions and caveats: Out-of-frame alpha sequences common to twins exhibited a surplus of low generation probability. Invariant cells of the MAIT and iNKT types might have partly distorted the zero-insertion analyses. Modeled out-of-frame TCR alpha sharing in monozygotic twins fell below observed levels.

A universal primer site was created by template switching, with the cDNA bearing unique molecular identifiers. TCRdb recomputed calls from the 5' RACE reads with MiXCR, one row per CDR3 protein. The table includes around 500,000 distinct CDR3 sequences, 14% detected once. The CDR3 covers 18 residues. CDR1 and CDR2 (germline): SGHVS, FQNEAQ. V lost 5 bases and J lost 8; bases outside the gene matches: 16. A further study also used this sample, focusing on yellow fever vaccine responses in identical twins.

The sequenced sample consisted of CD4+ T cells sorted from blood. This chain connects TRBV7-8 to TRBJ2-1; the match to TRBD2 covers 12 bases. The origin of this receptor is a woman under 30 in good health. The CDR3 coding sequence is TGTGCCAGCAGCGGGGCTAGCGGGAGGGCCAATCTGAGGTATGAGCAGTTCTTC. This encodes CASSGASGRANLRYEQFF.